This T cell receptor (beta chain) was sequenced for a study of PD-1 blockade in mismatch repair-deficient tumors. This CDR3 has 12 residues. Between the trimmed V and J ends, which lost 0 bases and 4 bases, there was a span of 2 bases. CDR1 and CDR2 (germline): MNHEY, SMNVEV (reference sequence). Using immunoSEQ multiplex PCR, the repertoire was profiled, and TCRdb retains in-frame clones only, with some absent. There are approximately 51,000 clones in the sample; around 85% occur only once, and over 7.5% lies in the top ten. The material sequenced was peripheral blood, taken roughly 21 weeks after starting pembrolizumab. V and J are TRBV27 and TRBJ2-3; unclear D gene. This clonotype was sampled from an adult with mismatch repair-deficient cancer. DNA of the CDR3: TGTGCCAGCAGTTTATCGGCAGATACGCAGTATTTT. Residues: CASSLSADTQYF.